The next 4 T cell receptor beta chains were all read from a single sample in a study of T cell responses to AZD1222 COVID-19 vaccine. Sequencing used immunoSEQ multiplex PCR; TCRdb keeps in-frame clones, though not all of them. Of 150,000 or so clones listed, under 95% are singletons. The sequencing here drew on peripheral blood, taken on day 0 of AZD1222 vaccination. The source of these receptors is an adult in good health.

V gene TRBV18 combines with J gene TRBJ2-5, with D possibly being TRBD1 or TRBD2 (5 bases each). CDR1 KGHSH and CDR2 LQKENI come from the germline V gene. The V end was cut by 5 bases, the J end by 2 bases, with 15 bases between. This CDR3 contains 15 residues. The CDR3 DNA sequence: TGTGCCAGCTCAAGGGCCCCCGGGGCGCAAGAGACCCAGTACTTC. Its protein is CASSRAPGAQETQYF. The full variable domain, with the rest looked up from reference TRBV18 and TRBJ2-5, is NAGVMQNPRHLVRRRGQEARLRCSPMKGHSHVYWYRQLPEEGLKFMVYLQKENIIDESGMPKERFSAEFPKEGPSILRIQQVVRGDSAAYFCASSRAPGAQETQYFGPGTRLLVL.

This chain uses TRBV12-3 or TRBV12-4 with TRBJ1-5; 11 nucleotides match TRBD1. V trimming: 1 base; J trimming: 16 bases; junction bases outside the gene matches: 3. This CDR3 is 12 amino acids long. This CDR3 reads CASSLGGQGGHF. In DNA, the CDR3 is TGTGCCAGCAGTTTAGGGGGACAGGGGGGCCATTTT.

J is TRBJ2-7 and V is TRBV11-3, with 15 bases that match TRBD2. Losses at the gene ends were 0 bases for V and 4 bases for J; bases not matched to a gene: 7. CDR1 and CDR2 from the germline V gene are SGHNT and YENEEA. This CDR3 region has 18 residues. The CDR3 loop reads CASSLDQGGLAGGYEQYF. The DNA for the CDR3 is TGTGCCAGCAGCTTAGATCAGGGGGGACTAGCGGGAGGTTACGAGCAGTACTTC. The full variable domain, with the rest looked up from reference TRBV11-3 and TRBJ2-7, is EAGVVQSPRYKIIEKKQPVAFWCNPISGHNTLYWYLQNLGQGPELLIRYENEEAVDDSQLPKDRFSAERLKGVDSTLKIQPAELGDSAVYLCASSLDQGGLAGGYEQYFGPGTRLTVT.

This chain connects TRBV28 to TRBJ2-7; D possibly corresponds to TRBD2 (6 bases). Germline assignment: CDR1 MDHEN and CDR2 SYDVKM. The CDR3 spans 14 residues. Trimming took 6 bases from V and 0 from J, leaving 12 bases between them. CDR3 region: CASSYSGTSYEQYF. CDR3 DNA sequence: TGTGCCAGCAGCTATAGCGGTACCTCCTACGAGCAGTACTTC.